The sample holds a few counts of the clone carrying this T cell receptor (beta chain). Antigen specificity is unknown. The assay was immunoSEQ multiplex PCR, and TCRdb's table has in-frame clones only and misses some. The table includes 4,700 or so clones, more than 75% detected once. Sorted regulatory T cells were CD4-positive, CD25-high and CD127-low or negative. This sample was taken from a study of B cell selection in AIRE deficiency. Study-level results: Only TCRbeta was sequenced; around two fifths of shared healthy Treg sequences appeared in Tconv. Shorter CDR3s marked shared Treg sequences, biased toward few non-templated insertions.

Per the germline V gene, CDR1 is KGHSH and CDR2 is LQKENI. The length of the CDR3 is 13 residues. V lost 5 bases and J lost 7, with 11 bases in between. The sequenced material came from Tregs sorted from PBMCs. This chain joins TRBV18 and TRBJ2-2; D call uncertain. This receptor was identified in a human donor with AIRE deficiency. The CDR3 DNA reads as TGTGCCAGCTCATCGACATCTCGCGGGGAGCTGTTTTTT. This sequence encodes CASSSTSRGELFF.